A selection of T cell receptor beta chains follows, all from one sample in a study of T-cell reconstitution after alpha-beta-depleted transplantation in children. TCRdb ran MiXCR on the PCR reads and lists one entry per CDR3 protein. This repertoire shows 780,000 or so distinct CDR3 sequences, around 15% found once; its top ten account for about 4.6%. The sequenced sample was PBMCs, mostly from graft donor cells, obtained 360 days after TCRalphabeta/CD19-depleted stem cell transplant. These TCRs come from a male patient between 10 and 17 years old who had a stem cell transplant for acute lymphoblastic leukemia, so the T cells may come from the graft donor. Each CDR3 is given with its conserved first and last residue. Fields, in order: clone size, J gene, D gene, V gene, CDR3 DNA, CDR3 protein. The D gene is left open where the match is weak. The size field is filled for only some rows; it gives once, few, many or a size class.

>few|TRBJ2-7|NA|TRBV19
TGTGCCAGTAGTCCCCGGGGCGTCGACGAGCAGTACTTC
CASSPRGVDEQYF
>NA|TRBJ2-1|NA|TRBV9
TGTGCCAGCAGGGAACCAGCGGGCAATGAGCAGTTCTTC
CASREPAGNEQFF
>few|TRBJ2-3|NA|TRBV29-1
TGCAGCGTTGTCGGGACTCCAGGGGGCACAGATACGCAGTATTTT
CSVVGTPGGTDTQYF
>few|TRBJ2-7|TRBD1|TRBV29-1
TGCAGCGTTGTGTGGGACAGTTCCTACGAGCAGTACTTC
CSVVWDSSYEQYF
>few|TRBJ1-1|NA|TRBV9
TGTGCCAGCAGCGTAATAGGGGACACTGAAGCTTTCTTT
CASSVIGDTEAFF
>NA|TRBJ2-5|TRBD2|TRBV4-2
TGTGCCAGCAGCCAAGTAGCGGGTCCAGAGACCCAGTACTTC
CASSQVAGPETQYF
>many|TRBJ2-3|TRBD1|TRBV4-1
TGCGCCAGCAGCCAGGGGACAGTCACAGATACGCAGTATTTT
CASSQGTVTDTQYF
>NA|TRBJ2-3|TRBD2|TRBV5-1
TGCGCCAGCAGCTTGGCCGGCGCGGGAGGGCAAGATACGCAGTATTTT
CASSLAGAGGQDTQYF
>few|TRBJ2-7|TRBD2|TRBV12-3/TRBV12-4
TGTGCCAGCAGTCCGCGGACTAGCGAAAACGAGCAGTACTTC
CASSPRTSENEQYF
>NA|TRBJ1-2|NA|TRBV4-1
TGCGCCAGCAGCCATCCATTCGTTGGGGCTAACTATGGCTACACCTTC
CASSHPFVGANYGYTF
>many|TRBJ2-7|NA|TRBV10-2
TGCGCCAGCAGTGTCCCCCTTGGTAGCCAATACGAGCAGTACTTC
CASSVPLGSQYEQYF
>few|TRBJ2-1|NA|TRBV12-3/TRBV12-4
TGTGCCAGCAGTTGGGATAGCGGTCAAAACAATGAGCAGTTCTTC
CASSWDSGQNNEQFF
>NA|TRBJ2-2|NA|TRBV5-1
TGCGCCAGCAGCCCATACTGGAGCGGCACGAACACCGGGGAGCTGTTTTTT
CASSPYWSGTNTGELFF
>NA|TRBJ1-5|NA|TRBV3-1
TGTGCCAGCAGCTATTGGGGACGGTACAATCAGCCCCAGCATTTT
CASSYWGRYNQPQHF
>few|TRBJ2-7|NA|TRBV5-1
TGCGCCAGCAGCCCTACAGGGGAATGGAGCGGGGTTTCCTACGAGCAGTACTTC
CASSPTGEWSGVSYEQYF
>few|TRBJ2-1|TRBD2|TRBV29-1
TGCAGCGTTGAAGATTGGGAAACGGGGCGGGAGTGGAATGAGCAGTTCTTC
CSVEDWETGREWNEQFF
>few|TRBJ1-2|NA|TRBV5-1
TGCGCCAGCAGCTTGGAAACAGGGCACGGGGGCTACACCTTC
CASSLETGHGGYTF
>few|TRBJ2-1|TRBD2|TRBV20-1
TGCAGTGCTAGTGGCCAATTAGCGGGAGACAAGTCCTACAATGAGCAGTTCTTC
CSASGQLAGDKSYNEQFF
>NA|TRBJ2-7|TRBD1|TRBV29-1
TGCAGCGCGACAGGGATTACCTACGAGCAGTACTTC
CSATGITYEQYF
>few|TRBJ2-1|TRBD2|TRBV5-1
TGCGCCAGCAGCCCAATAGCGGGAGTTGGGGATGAGCAGTTCTTC
CASSPIAGVGDEQFF
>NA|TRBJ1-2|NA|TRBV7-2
TGTGCCAGCAGCTTAGATCCGGCTAACTATGGCTACACCTTC
CASSLDPANYGYTF
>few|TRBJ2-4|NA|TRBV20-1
TGCAGTGCTAGGGGACGGATTCAGTACTTC
CSARGRIQYF
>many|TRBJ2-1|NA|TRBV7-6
TGTGCCAGCAGCTTCTTGGGGTCGAGTCGATATGAGCAGTTCTTC
CASSFLGSSRYEQFF
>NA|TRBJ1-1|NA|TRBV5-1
TGCGCCAGCAGCTTGCGCGTGATGAACACTGAAGCTTTCTTT
CASSLRVMNTEAFF
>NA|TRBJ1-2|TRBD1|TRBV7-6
TGTGCCAGCAGCATGCTCCGGGACAGGCTCTATGGCTACACCTTC
CASSMLRDRLYGYTF
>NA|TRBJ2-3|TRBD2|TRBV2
TGTGCCAGCAGTGAAATGCGGGGGGATACGCAGTATTTT
CASSEMRGDTQYF
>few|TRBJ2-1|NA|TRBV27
TGTGCCAGCAGTTACACGGGTACTACCTACAATGAGCAGTTCTTC
CASSYTGTTYNEQFF
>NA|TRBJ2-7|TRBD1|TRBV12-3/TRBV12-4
TGTGCCAGCAGCGGGGGACAGGGCATTCTCTCCTACGAGCAGTACTTC
CASSGGQGILSYEQYF
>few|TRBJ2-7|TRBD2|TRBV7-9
TGTGCCAGCGAAGCGGGAGCAGGGGAGCAGTACTTC
CASEAGAGEQYF
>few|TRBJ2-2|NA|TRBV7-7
TGTGCCAGTATGAACACCGGGGAGCTGTTTTTT
CASMNTGELFF
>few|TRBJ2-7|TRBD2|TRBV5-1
TGCGCCAGCAGCTTCATGGGGCTTAGCGGGCGCCAATCCTACGAGCAGTACTTC
CASSFMGLSGRQSYEQYF
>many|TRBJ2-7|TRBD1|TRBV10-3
TGTGCCATCAGTCTCCGGGACAGGGAAGGATTCGAAGGCTACGAGCAGTACTTC
CAISLRDREGFEGYEQYF
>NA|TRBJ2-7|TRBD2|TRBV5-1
TGCGCCAGCAGCTTGCGCAGCGGGACGCCGGAGATGCACGAGCAGTACTTC
CASSLRSGTPEMHEQYF
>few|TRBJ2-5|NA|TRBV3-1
TGTGCCAGCAGGCACCGGGATTCCATGAAGACCCAGTACTTC
CASRHRDSMKTQYF
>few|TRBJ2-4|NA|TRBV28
TGTGCCACCCTCCTCAGGGGCCGGGGTAACATTCAGTACTTC
CATLLRGRGNIQYF
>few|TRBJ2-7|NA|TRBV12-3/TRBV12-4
TGTGCCAGCAGTTTAACCGCCTATTCCTACGAGCAGTACTTC
CASSLTAYSYEQYF
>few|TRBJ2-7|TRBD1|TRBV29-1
TGCAGCGTTGTGGGGCAACCGGGACAGATCTACGAGCAGTACTTC
CSVVGQPGQIYEQYF
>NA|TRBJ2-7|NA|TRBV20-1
TGCAGTGCTAGACGGTCCCGGCCCTACGAGCAGTACTTC
CSARRSRPYEQYF
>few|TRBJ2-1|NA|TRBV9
TGTGCCAGCAGCTTAAGACTAGAAGGGGCCAATGAGCAGTTCTTC
CASSLRLEGANEQFF
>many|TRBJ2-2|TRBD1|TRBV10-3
TGTGCCATCAGATCCCGGACAGGGGCGAACACCGGGGAGCTGTTTTTT
CAIRSRTGANTGELFF
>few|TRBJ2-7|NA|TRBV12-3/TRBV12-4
TGTGCCAGCAGTTACGGGACAAACGAGCAGTACTTC
CASSYGTNEQYF
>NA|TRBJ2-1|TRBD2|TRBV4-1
TGCGCCAGCAGCCAAAGGTCTAGCGGGATTGATGAGCAGTTCTTC
CASSQRSSGIDEQFF
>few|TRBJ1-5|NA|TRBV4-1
TGCGCCAGCAGCCAAGACAGCCTCTCCGCTCAGCCCCAGCATTTT
CASSQDSLSAQPQHF
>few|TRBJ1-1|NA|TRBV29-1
TGCAGCGGACACATCCTTAACAGGGACAAGGCGAACACTGAAGCTTTCTTT
CSGHILNRDKANTEAFF
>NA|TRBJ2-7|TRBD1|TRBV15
TGTGCCACCAGCAGCGGCCGGGACAGGTTTTACGAGCAGTACTTC
CATSSGRDRFYEQYF
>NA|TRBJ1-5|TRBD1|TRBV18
TGTGCCAGCTCACCGGGGACAGTTACTAATCAGCCCCAGCATTTT
CASSPGTVTNQPQHF
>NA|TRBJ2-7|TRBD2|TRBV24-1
TGTGCCACCAGTGACCCCGGGAGGGCCGGGGAGCAGTACTTC
CATSDPGRAGEQYF
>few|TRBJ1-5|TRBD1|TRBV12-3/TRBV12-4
TGTGCCAGCAGATTACAGGGGATTGCGGGAAATCAGCCCCAGCATTTT
CASRLQGIAGNQPQHF
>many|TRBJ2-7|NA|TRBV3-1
TGTGCCAGCAGCCACCAAGGGACTCCGAACTACGAGCAGTACTTC
CASSHQGTPNYEQYF
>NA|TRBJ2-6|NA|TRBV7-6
TGTGCCAGCAGCAATACGGCAGGGTTGCCCGGGGGGGCCAACGTCCTGACTTTC
CASSNTAGLPGGANVLTF
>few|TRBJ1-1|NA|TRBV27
TGTGCCAGCAGTTTCGGAGGGGGATGGAGGACTGAAGCTTTCTTT
CASSFGGGWRTEAFF
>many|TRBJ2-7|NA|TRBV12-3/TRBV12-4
TGTGCCAGCAGTGTCACAGGGACCTACGAGCAGTACTTC
CASSVTGTYEQYF
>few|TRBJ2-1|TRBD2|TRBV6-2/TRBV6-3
TGTGCCAGCAGTTACTCGATTGTTAGCGGGGCAAAGGCTTTTAACAATGAGCAGTTCTTC
CASSYSIVSGAKAFNNEQFF
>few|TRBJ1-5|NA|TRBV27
TGTGCCAGCAGACCTAGGGGCCCCGGGCCCCAGCATTTT
CASRPRGPGPQHF
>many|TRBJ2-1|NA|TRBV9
TGTGCCAGCAGCGTAGGGGGGACTCAAGTCGACAATGAGCAGTTCTTC
CASSVGGTQVDNEQFF